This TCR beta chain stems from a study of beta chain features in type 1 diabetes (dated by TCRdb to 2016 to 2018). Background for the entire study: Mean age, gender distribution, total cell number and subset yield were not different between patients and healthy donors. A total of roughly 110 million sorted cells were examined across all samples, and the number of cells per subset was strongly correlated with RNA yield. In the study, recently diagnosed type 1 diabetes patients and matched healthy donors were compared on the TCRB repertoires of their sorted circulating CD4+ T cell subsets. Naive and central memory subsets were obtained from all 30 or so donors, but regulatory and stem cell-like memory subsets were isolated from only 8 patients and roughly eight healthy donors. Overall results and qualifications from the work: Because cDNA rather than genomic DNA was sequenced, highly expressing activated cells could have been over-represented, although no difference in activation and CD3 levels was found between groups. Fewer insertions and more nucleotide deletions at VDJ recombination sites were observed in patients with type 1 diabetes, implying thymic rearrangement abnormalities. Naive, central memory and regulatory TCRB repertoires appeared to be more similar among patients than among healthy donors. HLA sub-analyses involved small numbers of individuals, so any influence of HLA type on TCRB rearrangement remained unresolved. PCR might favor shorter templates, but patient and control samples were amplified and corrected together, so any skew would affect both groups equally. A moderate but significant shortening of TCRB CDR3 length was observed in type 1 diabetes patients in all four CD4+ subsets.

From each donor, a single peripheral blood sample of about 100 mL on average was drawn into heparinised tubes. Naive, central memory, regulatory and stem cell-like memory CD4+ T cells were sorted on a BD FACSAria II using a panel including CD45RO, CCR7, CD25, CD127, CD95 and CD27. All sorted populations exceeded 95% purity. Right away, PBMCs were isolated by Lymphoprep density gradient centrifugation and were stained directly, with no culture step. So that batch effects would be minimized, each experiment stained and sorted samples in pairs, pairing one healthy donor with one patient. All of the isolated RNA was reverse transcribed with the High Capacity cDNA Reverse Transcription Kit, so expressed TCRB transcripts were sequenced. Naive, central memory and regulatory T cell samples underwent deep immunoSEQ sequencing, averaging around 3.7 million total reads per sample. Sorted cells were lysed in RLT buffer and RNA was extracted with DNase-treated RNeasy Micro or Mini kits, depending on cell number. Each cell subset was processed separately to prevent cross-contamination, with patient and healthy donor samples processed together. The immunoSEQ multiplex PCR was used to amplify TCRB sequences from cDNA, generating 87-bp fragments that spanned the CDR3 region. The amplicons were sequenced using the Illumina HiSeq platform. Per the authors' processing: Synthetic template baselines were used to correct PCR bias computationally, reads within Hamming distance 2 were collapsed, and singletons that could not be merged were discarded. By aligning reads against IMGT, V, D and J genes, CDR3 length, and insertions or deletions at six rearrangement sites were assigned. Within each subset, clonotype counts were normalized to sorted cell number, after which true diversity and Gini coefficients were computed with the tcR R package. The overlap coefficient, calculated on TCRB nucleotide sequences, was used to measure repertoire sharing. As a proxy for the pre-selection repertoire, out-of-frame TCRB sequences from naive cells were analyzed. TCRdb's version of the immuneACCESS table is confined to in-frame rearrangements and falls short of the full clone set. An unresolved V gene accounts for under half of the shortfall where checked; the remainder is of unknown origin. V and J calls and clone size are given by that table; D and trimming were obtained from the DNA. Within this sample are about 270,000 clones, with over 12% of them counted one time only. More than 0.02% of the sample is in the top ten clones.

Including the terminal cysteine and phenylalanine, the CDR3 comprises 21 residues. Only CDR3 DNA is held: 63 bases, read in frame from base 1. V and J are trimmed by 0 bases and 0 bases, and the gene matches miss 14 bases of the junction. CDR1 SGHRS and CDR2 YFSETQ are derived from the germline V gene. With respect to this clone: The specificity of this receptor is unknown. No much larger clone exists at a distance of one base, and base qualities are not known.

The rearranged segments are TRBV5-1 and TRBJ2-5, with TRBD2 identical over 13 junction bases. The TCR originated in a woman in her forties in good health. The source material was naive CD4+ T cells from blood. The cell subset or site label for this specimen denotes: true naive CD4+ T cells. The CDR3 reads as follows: CASSLATMTSGGPPNQETQYF. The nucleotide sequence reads TGCGCCAGCAGCTTGGCCACAATGACTAGCGGGGGGCCTCCGAACCAAGAGACCCAGTACTTC.